The 8 T cell receptor beta chains below all came from one sample that was sequenced in a study of neurological immune-mediated disorders. TCRdb analysed the 5' RACE reads with MiXCR anew, one entry per CDR3 protein. The table has roughly 52,000 distinct CDR3 sequences, about 4% seen once. Material for sequencing was CD4+ T cells from blood. The receptors shown here come from a middle-aged woman with multiple sclerosis.

This clonotype was counted at least ten times. The V call is TRBV3-1, the J call TRBJ2-3; the D is unclear. The CDR3 is made up of 14 amino acids. With 1 base removed from V and 4 bases from J, the gap between germline ends came to 9 bases. Germline V gene lookup returns CDR1 LGHDT and CDR2 YNNKEL (reference sequence). CDR3 loop: CASSQVETADTQYF. The CDR3 nucleotides are TGTGCCAGCAGCCAAGTGGAGACGGCAGATACGCAGTATTTT.

This clonotype has more than one count but fewer than ten. A much larger clonotype is one base distant, so this may be a read error. The chain uses TRBV18 and TRBJ2-1; 9 bases align to TRBD1. The CDR3 has 15 residues. Germline CDR1 reads KGHSH; CDR2 reads LQKENI. As DNA, the CDR3 is TGTGCCAGCCCACCGAAGGGACAGGGCCAGCTTGAGCAGTTCTTC. Translation: CASPPKGQGQLEQFF.

In its sample, this clonotype was seen many times. The V gene is TRBV15, the J gene TRBJ1-5; the D is unclear. The CDR3 has 17 residues. Germline loops: CDR1 LNHNV, CDR2 YYDKDF (reference sequence). Between the trimmed V and J ends, which lost 0 bases and 6 bases, there was a span of 18 bases. The chain's CDR3 is CATSRDLAIGTGQPQHF. CDR3 in DNA: TGTGCCACCAGCAGAGATCTGGCTATAGGTACTGGTCAGCCCCAGCATTTT.

The sample holds a few counts of this clonotype. V gene TRBV3-1 combines with J gene TRBJ1-5; D uncertain. This CDR3 comprises 20 residues. Trimming took off 1 base at V and 0 bases at J, with 22 bases between the two ends. Germline V gene sequence: CDR1 LGHDT, CDR2 YNNKEL (reference sequence). DNA for the CDR3: TGTGCCAGCAGCCAAGTCGTACGGTGGAGGACCCACGATAGCAATCAGCCCCAGCATTTT. The encoded protein is CASSQVVRWRTHDSNQPQHF.

This clonotype was detected many times. The chain links TRBV4-1 to TRBJ1-5, with 8 bases that match TRBD1. Trimming removed 0 bases from V and 7 bases from J; junction bases left unmatched: 14. In germline, CDR1 is MGHRA, CDR2 YSYEKL. This CDR3 contains 18 residues. CDR3 residues: CASSQDQSGGSFGQPQHF. The CDR3 DNA sequence: TGCGCCAGCAGCCAAGATCAGTCAGGGGGCAGTTTCGGGCAGCCCCAGCATTTT.

This clonotype was recorded at least ten times. This chain joins TRBV10-3 and TRBJ1-6; 7 nucleotides match TRBD1. Germline CDR1 is ENHRY and CDR2 is SYGVKD. The CDR3 is 16 amino acids. Trimming removed 4 bases from V and 7 bases from J; junction bases left unmatched: 10. CDR3 protein: CAISGEGARNNSPLHF. CDR3 nucleotides: TGTGCCATCAGTGGAGAGGGGGCGCGAAACAATTCACCCCTCCACTTT.

This clonotype was counted many times. The J gene is TRBJ1-5, the V gene TRBV7-8, with 10 bases identical to TRBD1. Trimming cost V 5 bases and J 5 bases; bases outside gene matches: 9. Per the germline V gene, CDR1 is SGHVS and CDR2 is FQNEAQ. The CDR3 spans 16 residues. The CDR3 coding sequence is TGTGCCAGCAGCCCCAGACAGGGGGCGTTGGATCAGCCCCAGCATTTT. Translating gives CASSPRQGALDQPQHF.

This clonotype was observed at least ten times. The rearrangement joins TRBV4-2 to TRBJ1-5; D not resolved. The CDR3 runs 17 residues. The germline V gene has CDR1 LGHNA and CDR2 YNFKEQ. V lost 5 bases, J lost 0 bases, and 17 bases lay in between. The CDR3 sequence: CASSSGVDTFSNQPQHF. In nucleotides, the CDR3 is TGTGCCAGCAGCTCTGGGGTGGATACTTTTAGCAATCAGCCCCAGCATTTT.